A selection of T cell receptor beta chains follows, all from one sample in a study of blood T cell repertoires in COVID-19. Measured with immunoSEQ multiplex PCR; TCRdb has only the in-frame clones, and not every one. The data hold tens of thousands of clones, with 80% to 95% observed a single time. The sample taken for sequencing was peripheral blood. All receptors derive from a man over 45 with active COVID-19. Each CDR3 is given with its conserved first and last residue. A D gene is named only where the DNA matches it firmly. Rows may omit the clone size; those that give it use once, few, many or a size class.

D gene,V gene,clone size,J gene,CDR3 DNA,CDR3 protein
NA,TRBV20-1,NA,TRBJ2-7,TGCAGTGCTAGTTTGGCCCGGGTATACGAGCAGTACTTC,CSASLARVYEQYF
TRBD1,TRBV5-1,NA,TRBJ1-4,TGCGCCAGCAGCTTCGGACAGGGGGAGGGTGAAAAACTGTTTTTT,CASSFGQGEGEKLFF
NA,TRBV28,once,TRBJ1-1,TGTGCCGACATAGCCCCCAGGGCTGGTTTCACTGAAGCTTTCTTT,CADIAPRAGFTEAFF
TRBD1,TRBV5-4,NA,TRBJ1-2,TGTGCCAGCAGCTTTTATGCGGGGACAGCTAACTATGGCTACACCTTC,CASSFYAGTANYGYTF
NA,TRBV29-1,NA,TRBJ2-1,TGCAGCGTCCGTCCAGGGCAGATGCCCAATGAGCAGTTCTTC,CSVRPGQMPNEQFF
NA,TRBV28,NA,TRBJ2-1,TGTGCCAGCAGTTCAATAGGCAGGGTCAAGCAGTTCTTC,CASSSIGRVKQFF
TRBD1,TRBV4-1,NA,TRBJ1-5,TGCGCCAGCAGCATATCGAGGGGGCTAAATCAGCCCCAGCATTTT,CASSISRGLNQPQHF
NA,TRBV28,NA,TRBJ2-7,TGTGCCAGCAGTGGACAAGGGAACGAGCAGTACTTC,CASSGQGNEQYF
NA,TRBV19,once,TRBJ1-5,TGTGCCAGTAGTATTGAGAGGGGGATTAGCAATCAGCCCCAGCATTTT,CASSIERGISNQPQHF
TRBD2,TRBV19,NA,TRBJ2-7,TGTGCCACACGGCGGGGACTAGCGGAATCCTACGAGCAGTACTTC,CATRRGLAESYEQYF
NA,TRBV5-4,NA,TRBJ2-7,TGTGCCAGCAGCTTGGGGCACACAGGGTTACTCTACGAGCAGTACTTC,CASSLGHTGLLYEQYF
TRBD1,TRBV12-5,NA,TRBJ1-2,TGTGCTAGTGGTTTGGTACTGGGGACAGGGCATATCTATGGCTACACCTTC,CASGLVLGTGHIYGYTF
TRBD2,TRBV6-5,few,TRBJ2-2,TGTGCCAGCATTAGTCCTAGCGGGCGAACCGGGGAGCTGTTTTTT,CASISPSGRTGELFF